This T cell receptor (beta chain) was observed in a study of blood T cell repertoires in COVID-19. Study at large: The analysed material was cDNA or gDNA that came from T cells, B-cell-depleted T cells, or PBMCs.

In the study's own analysis: Using reference gene primer amplification, nucleated cell counts were estimated. Assay used: immunoSEQ multiplex PCR; TCRdb lists only in-frame clones, some missing. Clone size and V and J calls were adopted from that table, with D and trimming inferred from the DNA. The data hold 120,000 to 150,000 clones, with 84% observed a single time. CDR1 is MGHRA, CDR2 YSYEKL, per germline. This CDR3 comprises 16 residues. The ends were cut back, 5 bases at V and 3 bases at J, with 19 bases in the middle. Sequencing was carried out using peripheral blood. The chain carries TRBV4-1 and TRBJ1-2; D not resolved. This TCR derives from a woman older than 75 in a cohort sampled during active or convalescent COVID-19. DNA for the CDR3: TGCGCCAGCAGCTCCCACACCGGGAGGACGGACTATGGCTACACCTTC. Amino acids: CASSSHTGRTDYGYTF.